These T cell receptor beta chains were read from a single sample in a study of T cells in Graves' hyperthyroidism and ophthalmopathy. TCRdb itself ran the multiplex PCR reads through MiXCR, one entry per CDR3 protein. This table holds 300,000 to 450,000 distinct CDR3 sequences, roughly a sixth found once. The sequencing input was blood. Receptor source: a woman in her thirties with Graves' hyperthyroidism that later progressed to Graves' ophthalmopathy. Each CDR3 is given with its conserved first and last residue. The order of the fields is clone size, D gene, J gene, V gene, CDR3 protein, CDR3 DNA. The D gene is left open where the match is weak. Expanded clones get a size class; other rows say once, few or many, or leave the size out.

clone size: -; D gene: TRBD2; J gene: TRBJ2-3; V gene: TRBV10-3; CDR3 protein: CAISQRFAGVNTDTQYF; CDR3 DNA: TGTGCCATCAGTCAACGTTTCGCGGGAGTAAACACAGATACGCAGTATTTT
clone size: many; D gene: -; J gene: TRBJ2-3; V gene: TRBV12-3/TRBV12-4; CDR3 protein: CASSRPARDTDTQYF; CDR3 DNA: TGTGCCAGCAGCCGCCCAGCCAGAGACACAGATACGCAGTATTTT
clone size: many; D gene: -; J gene: TRBJ1-3; V gene: TRBV14; CDR3 protein: CASSQASSGNTIYF; CDR3 DNA: TGTGCCAGCAGCCAAGCAAGCTCTGGAAACACCATATATTTT
clone size: many; D gene: -; J gene: TRBJ2-2; V gene: TRBV12-3/TRBV12-4; CDR3 protein: CASSFAGAGELFF; CDR3 DNA: TGTGCCAGCAGTTTTGCCGGGGCCGGGGAGCTGTTTTTT
clone size: many; D gene: -; J gene: TRBJ1-1; V gene: TRBV9; CDR3 protein: CASSPIQGGRTEAFF; CDR3 DNA: TGTGCCAGCAGCCCCATTCAGGGAGGAAGGACTGAAGCTTTCTTT
clone size: few; D gene: TRBD2; J gene: TRBJ2-3; V gene: TRBV13; CDR3 protein: CASSSRSRASGTDTQYF; CDR3 DNA: TGTGCCAGCAGCTCCCGGTCCAGGGCTAGCGGGACAGATACGCAGTATTTT
clone size: many; D gene: -; J gene: TRBJ2-1; V gene: TRBV13; CDR3 protein: CASSLGGPPYNEQFF; CDR3 DNA: TGTGCCAGCAGCTTAGGGGGGCCTCCGTACAATGAGCAGTTCTTC
clone size: many; D gene: -; J gene: TRBJ1-1; V gene: TRBV28; CDR3 protein: CASTIRSRGRPEAFF; CDR3 DNA: TGTGCCAGCACCATCCGGTCGAGGGGTCGGCCTGAAGCTTTCTTT
clone size: many; D gene: TRBD2; J gene: TRBJ2-5; V gene: TRBV2; CDR3 protein: CASKSPTSGVYQETQYF; CDR3 DNA: TGTGCCAGCAAAAGTCCGACTAGCGGAGTGTACCAAGAGACCCAGTACTTC
clone size: -; D gene: -; J gene: TRBJ2-3; V gene: TRBV15; CDR3 protein: CATSRGGDTQYF; CDR3 DNA: TGTGCCACCAGCAGAGGGGGAGATACGCAGTATTTT
clone size: -; D gene: TRBD1; J gene: TRBJ2-1; V gene: TRBV7-9; CDR3 protein: CASSMTGVVNEQFF; CDR3 DNA: TGTGCCAGCAGCATGACAGGGGTTGTTAATGAGCAGTTCTTC
clone size: -; D gene: TRBD2; J gene: TRBJ2-1; V gene: TRBV12-3/TRBV12-4; CDR3 protein: CASSDQGGSTYNEQFF; CDR3 DNA: TGTGCCAGCAGTGACCAGGGCGGGAGCACTTACAATGAGCAGTTCTTC
clone size: -; D gene: TRBD2; J gene: TRBJ2-1; V gene: TRBV5-4; CDR3 protein: CASSIRLAPYNEQFF; CDR3 DNA: TGTGCCAGCAGCATAAGACTAGCGCCATACAATGAGCAGTTCTTC
clone size: -; D gene: -; J gene: TRBJ1-3; V gene: TRBV7-2; CDR3 protein: CASSAIPGLRAWGNTIYF; CDR3 DNA: TGTGCCAGCAGCGCAATCCCGGGACTGAGGGCCTGGGGAAACACCATATATTTT
clone size: -; D gene: -; J gene: TRBJ1-4; V gene: TRBV3-1; CDR3 protein: CASSQVGGATNEKLFF; CDR3 DNA: TGTGCCAGCAGCCAAGTCGGGGGGGCAACTAATGAAAAACTGTTTTTT
clone size: few; D gene: -; J gene: TRBJ2-3; V gene: TRBV5-1; CDR3 protein: CASSWLTRTDTQYF; CDR3 DNA: TGCGCCAGCAGCTGGCTCACACGGACAGATACGCAGTATTTT
clone size: few; D gene: TRBD2; J gene: TRBJ2-7; V gene: TRBV6-1; CDR3 protein: CASRGLAAEHYEQYF; CDR3 DNA: TGTGCCAGCAGAGGGCTAGCGGCGGAACACTACGAGCAGTACTTC
clone size: many; D gene: -; J gene: TRBJ2-5; V gene: TRBV20-1; CDR3 protein: CSARPHEQLCVYLYF; CDR3 DNA: TGCAGTGCTAGACCCCATGAACAGCTTTGTGTGTATTTGTACTTC
clone size: many; D gene: TRBD2; J gene: TRBJ2-1; V gene: TRBV10-3; CDR3 protein: CAISEARLAGRGDEQFF; CDR3 DNA: TGTGCCATCAGTGAGGCCCGACTAGCGGGGCGGGGTGATGAGCAGTTCTTC
clone size: -; D gene: -; J gene: TRBJ2-7; V gene: TRBV20-1; CDR3 protein: CSARDADALSSYEQYF; CDR3 DNA: TGCAGTGCTAGAGATGCGGACGCTCTTTCCTCCTACGAGCAGTACTTC